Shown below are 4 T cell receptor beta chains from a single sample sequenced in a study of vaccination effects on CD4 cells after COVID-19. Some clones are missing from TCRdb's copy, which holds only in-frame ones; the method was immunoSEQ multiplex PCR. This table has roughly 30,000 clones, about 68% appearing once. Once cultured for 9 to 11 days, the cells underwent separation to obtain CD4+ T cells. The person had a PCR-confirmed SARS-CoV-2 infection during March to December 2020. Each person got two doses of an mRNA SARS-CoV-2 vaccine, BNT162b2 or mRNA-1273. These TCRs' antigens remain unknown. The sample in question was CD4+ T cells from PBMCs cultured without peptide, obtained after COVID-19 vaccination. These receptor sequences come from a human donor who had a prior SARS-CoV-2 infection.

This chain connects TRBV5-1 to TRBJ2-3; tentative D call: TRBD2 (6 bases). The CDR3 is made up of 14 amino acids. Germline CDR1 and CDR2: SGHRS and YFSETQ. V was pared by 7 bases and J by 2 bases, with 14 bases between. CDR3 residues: CASGQLAPTDTQYF. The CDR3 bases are TGCGCCAGCGGTCAACTAGCACCCACAGATACGCAGTATTTT.

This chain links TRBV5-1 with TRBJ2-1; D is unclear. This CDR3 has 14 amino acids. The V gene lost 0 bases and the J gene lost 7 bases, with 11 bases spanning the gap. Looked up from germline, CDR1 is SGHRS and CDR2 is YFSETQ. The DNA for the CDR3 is TGCGCCAGCAGCTTGGCTGGCTTCGGGAATGAGCAGTTCTTC. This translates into CASSLAGFGNEQFF.

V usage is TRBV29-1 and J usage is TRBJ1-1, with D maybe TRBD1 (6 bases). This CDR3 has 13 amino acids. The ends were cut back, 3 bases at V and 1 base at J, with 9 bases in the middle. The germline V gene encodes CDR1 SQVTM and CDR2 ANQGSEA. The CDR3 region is CSVDWTANTEAFF. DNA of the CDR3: TGCAGCGTTGATTGGACAGCGAACACTGAAGCTTTCTTT.

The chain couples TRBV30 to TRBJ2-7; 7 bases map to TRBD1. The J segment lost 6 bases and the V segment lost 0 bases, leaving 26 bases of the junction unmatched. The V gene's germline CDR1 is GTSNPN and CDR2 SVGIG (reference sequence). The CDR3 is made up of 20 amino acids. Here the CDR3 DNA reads TGTGCCTGGAGTGTGCCCCAAGGGGCGGACGAGACAGGGCCTAGGATCGAGCAGTACTTC. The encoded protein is CAWSVPQGADETGPRIEQYF.